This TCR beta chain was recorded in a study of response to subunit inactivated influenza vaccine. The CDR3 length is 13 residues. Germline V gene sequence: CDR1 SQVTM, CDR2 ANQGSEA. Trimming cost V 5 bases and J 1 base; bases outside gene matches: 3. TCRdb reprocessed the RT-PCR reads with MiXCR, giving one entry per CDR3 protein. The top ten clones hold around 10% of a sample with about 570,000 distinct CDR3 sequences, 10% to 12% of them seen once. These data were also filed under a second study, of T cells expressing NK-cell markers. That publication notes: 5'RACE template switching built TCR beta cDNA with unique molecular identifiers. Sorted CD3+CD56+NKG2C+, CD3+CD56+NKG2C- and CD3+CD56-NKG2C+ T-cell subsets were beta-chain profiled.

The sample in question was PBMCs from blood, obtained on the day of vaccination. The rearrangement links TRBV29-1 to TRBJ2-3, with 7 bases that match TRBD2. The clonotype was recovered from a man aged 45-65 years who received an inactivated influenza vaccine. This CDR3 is CSVQSGGTDTQYF. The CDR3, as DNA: TGCAGCGTTCAAAGCGGGGGCACAGATACGCAGTATTTT.